The subject of this entry is one T cell receptor (beta chain). This clonotype has just a few counts. The clone's antigen remains unknown. Per-base quality was not reported, and no clone a single base away is much larger than it. The method behind the library was 5' RACE. Sequencing instrument: Illumina HiSeq 2000. Template switching added a universal primer binding site, and the final cDNA carried a unique molecular identifier that allowed TCR cDNA molecules to be counted accurately. First-strand cDNA for TCR alpha and beta chains was synthesized from specific primers in the conserved constant-segment region. To control for contamination, each cDNA library was double barcoded with a SMART-Mk sample barcode plus Illumina barcodes. TruSeq adapter sequences along with Illumina sample barcodes were introduced in two successive PCR steps. TCR alpha and beta cDNA libraries were sequenced on the Illumina HiSeq platform with custom primers. Turning to the authors' computational methods: MiGEC was used to process raw reads and extract unique molecular identifiers, and MiXCR was used to find CDR3 positions. Recombination models were inferred per individual with the repgenHMM and IGoR tools using an EM algorithm. The analysis of shared clonotypes was done with the tcR package in R, with sharing normalized by the product of cloneset sizes. To study raw recombination free of thymic and clonal selection effects, out-of-frame nonproductive sequences were analyzed. Using fastp trimming at Q25 and MiXCR clonotype assembly, TCRdb reanalyzed the public sequencing data and kept in-frame beta chains. A single entry per CDR3 protein holds the most common genes and DNA from its merged rows. TCRdb's processing, not the authors', yielded these V and J calls. The sample table holds more than 200,000 distinct CDR3 sequences, of which over 13% were seen once. 8.8% of the sample is in the top ten clones.

This entry belongs to a study of identical twins (dated by TCRdb to the mid-2010s). Regarding the complete study: To test whether fetal clonotypes persist, the study used deep sequencing on TCR alpha and beta repertoires from monozygotic twins, unrelated adults of various ages, and cord blood. To rule out contamination, the twin experiments were replicated at different times with different library preparation protocols.

Only healthy Caucasian donors were included. Using Miltenyi CD45RO+ enrichment and human naive T-cell isolation kits, memory (CD45RO+) and naive T cells were isolated from PBMC. CDR1 and CDR2, per the germline V gene, are SGHDN and FVKESK. V was cut back by 2 bases and J by 1 base, leaving a gap of 12 bases between them. The CDR3 has 16 amino acids, counting the end cysteine and phenylalanine. The read is trimmed to its CDR3 DNA, 48 bases read in frame from base 1. What the work shows at the level of the full study, not this receptor alone: Invariant T cells such as MAIT and iNKT could partly confound zero-insertion analyses, though diverse VJ usage argued against this for most clonotypes. Conclusions relied on cross-sectional statistical analysis, since the same donors could not be followed over many years. Compared with coincidental sharing between unrelated individuals, an excess of low generation-probability sequences was observed among out-of-frame TCR alpha sequences shared between twins. Excess twin sharing in beta out-of-frame sequences was weaker because fewer shared sequences lowered the signal-to-noise ratio. Fewer insertions were carried by abundant cord blood beta clonotypes, a similar but weaker trend appeared in young adult naive repertoires, and no such trend appeared in memory repertoires. In monozygotic twins, out-of-frame TCR alpha sharing was systematically underestimated by recombination models, although the models agreed with sharing between unrelated individuals.

Sequenced input: memory (CD45RO+) T cells sorted from blood. The sample's cell subset or site label, in plain terms: CD45RO+ enriched T cells. The receptor was isolated from a woman aged 18 to 35 in good health. The chain is encoded by TRBV14 joined to TRBJ2-1, with the D gene too uncertain to name. The CDR3 corresponds to CASSQFRARSYNEQFF. The nucleotides are TGTGCCAGCAGCCAATTTCGCGCGAGGTCCTACAATGAGCAGTTCTTC.